These 28 T cell receptor beta chains share one sample of origin, sequenced in a study of OX40 agonist ivuxolimab in advanced cancers. Profiled with immunoSEQ multiplex PCR; TCRdb holds only in-frame clones, not every one. The sample yields around 15,000 clones, roughly 90% seen once. The material sequenced was CD4+ or CD8+ T cells sorted from blood, taken in a trial of the OX40 agonist ivuxolimab. The receptors shown here come from an adult with an advanced solid tumor such as melanoma, head and neck, liver or kidney cancer.

This clone was detected only once. V gene TRBV19 combines with J gene TRBJ2-3; D gene ambiguous. CDR1 LNHDA and CDR2 SQIVND come from the germline V gene (reference sequence). Deletions cut 6 bases from V and 4 bases from J, with 14 bases between. This CDR3 has 14 amino acids. The CDR3: CASRPKTPPDTQYF. For the CDR3, the DNA is TGTGCCAGTAGACCGAAGACCCCACCAGATACGCAGTATTTT.

This clone came up once. The chain employs TRBV5-1 and TRBJ2-7; maybe TRBD2 (5 bases). Germline V gene lookup returns CDR1 SGHRS and CDR2 YFSETQ. V was cut by 1 base and J by 7 bases, with 15 bases left in between. The CDR3 is 14 amino acids. The CDR3 loop is CASSLTSSSSEQYF. The CDR3 DNA is TGCGCCAGCAGCTTGACTAGTTCTTCGAGTGAGCAGTACTTC. Supplemented by reference TRBV5-1 and TRBJ2-7, the full variable domain reads KAGVTQTPRYLIKTRGQQVTLSCSPISGHRSVSWYQQTPGQGLQFLFEYFSETQRNKGNFPGRFSGRQFSNSRSEMNVSTLELGDSALYLCASSLTSSSSEQYFGPGTRLTVT.

This clone was seen just once. The chain is built from TRBV19 and TRBJ1-2, with D possibly being TRBD1 (6 bases). V lost 0 bases, J lost 6 bases, and 11 bases lay in between. The CDR3 is 14 residues long. Germline V gives CDR1 LNHDA, CDR2 SQIVND (reference sequence). CDR3 region: CASSIETGPNGYTF. In DNA, the CDR3 is TGTGCCAGTAGTATAGAAACAGGGCCCAATGGCTACACCTTC.

V is TRBV4-1 and J is TRBJ2-6; D could derive from TRBD1 or TRBD2 (5 bases each). Trimming pared 0 bases from V and 5 bases from J, leaving 17 bases between. This CDR3 comprises 18 residues. The germline V gene has CDR1 MGHRA and CDR2 YSYEKL. The CDR3 DNA sequence: TGCGCCAGCAGCCAAGACCCGCTCGAGGGGTTAAGGGCCAACGTCCTGACTTTC. This gives the protein CASSQDPLEGLRANVLTF.

The chain employs TRBV19 and TRBJ2-2; the D gene is possibly TRBD1 (7 bases). V was pared by 9 bases and J by 7 bases, with 21 bases between. There are 15 residues in the CDR3. CDR1 and CDR2 from the germline V gene are LNHDA and SQIVND (reference sequence). CDR3 DNA: TGTGCCAGCTCCAAAGGAGGGGGCGCAGGCGGGGAGCTGTTTTTT. Translating gives CASSKGGGAGGELFF.

The J gene is TRBJ1-6, the V gene TRBV11-2; D possibly corresponds to TRBD1 (6 bases). In germline, CDR1 is SGHAT, CDR2 FQNNGV. Trimming pared 5 bases from V and 6 bases from J, leaving 14 bases between. The CDR3 totals 15 residues. CDR3 DNA sequence: TGTGCCAGCAGCCCCCAGGGGCGCGGTAATTCACCCCTCCACTTT. Amino acid sequence: CASSPQGRGNSPLHF.

This clone was found a few times. The V call is TRBV5-4, the J call TRBJ2-1, with unresolved D. Trimming left V 2 bases short and J 9 bases short, with 9 bases between. Germline lookup yields CDR1 SGHNT and CDR2 YYREEE (reference sequence). This CDR3 region has 12 residues. CDR3 DNA sequence: TGTGCCAGCAGCTTCTTAGAAACTGAGCAGTTCTTC. Protein product: CASSFLETEQFF.

This chain joins TRBV28 and TRBJ2-2; TRBD2 agrees at 8 bases. The trim removed 9 bases at V and 8 bases at J, leaving 14 bases unmatched. Germline loops: CDR1 MDHEN, CDR2 SYDVKM. There are 15 residues in the CDR3. CDR3 bases: TGTGCCAGTTTATCCCCTAGCGGGCCTGGGGGGGAGCTGTTTTTT. Protein sequence: CASLSPSGPGGELFF. Complete variable domain (other parts from reference TRBV28 and TRBJ2-2): DVKVTQSSRYLVKRTGEKVFLECVQDMDHENMFWYRQDPGLGLRLIYFSYDVKMKEKGDIPEGYSVSREKKERFSLILESASTNQTSMYLCASLSPSGPGGELFFGEGSRLTVL.

The chain carries TRBV10-3 and TRBJ2-5; tentative D call: TRBD1 (6 bases). V shed 10 bases and J shed 3 bases, with 12 bases lying between them. Germline V gene data show CDR1 as ENHRY and CDR2 as SYGVKD. The CDR3 runs 12 residues. The CDR3 coding sequence is TGTGCCACGAGACAGGTCGAAGAGACCCAGTACTTC. Translated, it gives CATRQVEETQYF.

This chain connects TRBV21-1 to TRBJ2-2. TRBV21-1 is a pseudogene. The CDR3 extends over 12 amino acids. CDR3 DNA: TGTGCCAGCAGCAAGGGGACCGGGGAGCTGTTTTTT. Protein: CASSKGTGELFF.

The V and J genes are TRBV5-6 and TRBJ2-1; the D gene could be TRBD1 or TRBD2 (5 bases each). The CDR3 extends over 15 amino acids. The V and J ends lost 2 bases and 7 bases respectively, with 16 bases between them. Germline CDR1 is SGHDT and CDR2 is YYEEEE. The CDR3 region is CASSLPGTSLNEQFF. CDR3 sequence (DNA): TGTGCCAGCAGCTTACCCGGGACCTCTCTTAATGAGCAGTTCTTC.

This chain joins TRBV14 and TRBJ1-2; no clear D gene. The CDR3 loop spans 13 amino acids. Trimming left V 4 bases short and J 8 bases short, with 14 bases between. Germline CDR1 SGHDN, CDR2 FVKESK. The CDR3 region has the DNA TGTGCCAGCAGCCCTTTCGATGGGGTCGGCTACACCTTC. It specifies CASSPFDGVGYTF.

The CDR3 region has the DNA TGTGCCAGCAGTCTAGGGACAGGGTTGTACACTGAAGCTTTCTTT. This translates into CASSLGTGLYTEAFF. This sequence joins TRBV27 and TRBJ1-1; 9 bases agree with TRBD1. The CDR3 spans 15 residues. Per germline, CDR1 MNHEY and CDR2 SMNVEV (reference sequence). The junction had 7 bases not matched to a gene; V was cut back by 5 bases and J by 3 bases.

This chain uses TRBV7-8 with TRBJ2-2; tentative D call: TRBD2 (6 bases). The V and J ends lost 4 bases and 2 bases respectively, with 17 bases between them. The germline V gene has CDR1 SGHVS and CDR2 FQNEAQ. The CDR3 runs to 17 residues. This CDR3 reads CASSSLLGSGNTGELFF. CDR3 in DNA: TGTGCCAGCAGCTCCCTTTTGGGTAGCGGCAACACCGGGGAGCTGTTTTTT.

In its sample, this clone was seen once. The chain combines TRBV5-1 with TRBJ2-7; D gene ambiguous. V lost 2 bases, J lost 1 base, and 10 bases lay in between. The CDR3 runs 14 residues. CDR1 is SGHRS, CDR2 YFSETQ, per germline. The CDR3 region has the DNA TGCGCCAGCAGCTTACAAGAAAGTTCCTACGAGCAGTACTTC. It yields the protein CASSLQESSYEQYF.

The chain carries TRBV10-3 and TRBJ2-7; D may correspond to TRBD1 or TRBD2 (5 bases each). Trimming cost V 10 bases and J 6 bases, with 16 bases left between them. This CDR3 contains 12 residues. Looked up from germline, CDR1 is ENHRY and CDR2 is SYGVKD. The CDR3 region is CATRPRESEQYF. In DNA form, the CDR3 reads TGTGCCACCCGACCCAGGGAGAGCGAGCAGTACTTC.

CDR3 protein: CASSLVLGTDIGEQYF. The DNA of the CDR3 is TGTGCCAGCAGCTTAGTTCTCGGGACGGACATCGGGGAGCAGTACTTC. The V call is TRBV7-9, the J call TRBJ2-7, with D perhaps being TRBD1 or TRBD2 (5 bases each). This CDR3 spans 16 amino acids. The V gene lost 1 base and the J gene lost 7 bases, with 20 bases spanning the gap. The germline V gene encodes CDR1 SEHNR and CDR2 FQNEAQ (reference sequence).

As DNA, the CDR3 is TGCAGCGTTCAAGGACAATCAAGCTCCTACGAGCAGTACTTC. It codes for CSVQGQSSSYEQYF. The chain joins TRBV29-1 to TRBJ2-7, with a possible D match to TRBD1 (5 bases). Trimming cost V 5 bases and J 0 bases, with 14 bases left between them. This CDR3 region has 14 residues. The germline V gene encodes CDR1 SQVTM and CDR2 ANQGSEA.

This rearrangement joins TRBV7-9 to TRBJ1-2; D not certain. Germline V CDR1 and CDR2: SEHNR, FQNEAQ (reference sequence). The CDR3 spans 15 residues. V shed 1 base and J shed 4 bases, with 13 bases lying between them. The DNA of the CDR3 is TGTGCCAGCAGCTTAGAGGCCGGTAGTAGCTATGGCTACACCTTC. This codes for CASSLEAGSSYGYTF. Full variable domain (rest looked up from reference TRBV7-9 and TRBJ1-2): DTGVSQNPRHKITKRGQNVTFRCDPISEHNRLYWYRQTLGQGPEFLTYFQNEAQLEKSRLLSDRFSAERPKGSFSTLEIQRTEQGDSAMYLCASSLEAGSSYGYTFGSGTRLTVV.

The chain carries TRBV5-1 and TRBJ2-2; 7 bases are a match to TRBD1. Germline values: CDR1 SGHRS, CDR2 YFSETQ. V lost 2 bases to trimming and J lost 4 bases; unmatched junction nucleotides: 2. This CDR3 is 14 amino acids long. The CDR3 spells CASSFGTVTGELFF. The CDR3 nucleotides read TGCGCCAGCAGCTTTGGGACAGTCACCGGGGAGCTGTTTTTT.

The V call is TRBV5-1, the J call TRBJ2-5, with TRBD2 identical over 12 bases. Germline assignment: CDR1 SGHRS and CDR2 YFSETQ. The CDR3 has 17 residues. V trimming: 0 bases; J trimming: 5 bases; junction bases outside the gene matches: 8. This CDR3 reads CASSLALAGGSWETQYF. CDR3 in DNA: TGCGCCAGCAGCTTGGCCCTAGCGGGAGGGTCTTGGGAGACCCAGTACTTC.

V gene TRBV2 combines with J gene TRBJ1-2, with D hard to call. The CDR3 extends over 13 amino acids. Germline V gives CDR1 SNHLY, CDR2 FYNNEI. The V end was cut by 4 bases, the J end by 4 bases, with 10 bases between. In DNA form, the CDR3 reads TGTGCCAGCAGTGTCGTAAGTGGCTATGGCTACACCTTC. Translation gives CASSVVSGYGYTF.

This clone was detected once. The chain combines TRBV27 with TRBJ2-1; tentative D call: TRBD2 (6 bases). Germline V gives CDR1 MNHEY, CDR2 SMNVEV (reference sequence). CDR3 size: 16 residues. Trimming cost V 0 bases and J 4 bases, with 13 bases left between them. CDR3 sequence: CASSLSGSGLYNEQFF. The CDR3 coding sequence is TGTGCCAGCAGTTTATCCGGGAGTGGTCTGTACAATGAGCAGTTCTTC.

This clone was found once. V usage is TRBV28 and J usage is TRBJ2-3; the D is unclear. V shed 4 bases and J shed 4 bases, with 12 bases lying between them. CDR3 length: 14 amino acids. CDR1 and CDR2 (germline): MDHEN, SYDVKM. CDR3 protein: CASSSTRGSDTQYF. The CDR3 DNA reads TGTGCCAGCAGTTCGACGAGAGGCTCAGATACGCAGTATTTT.

In its sample, this clone was seen a few times. J is TRBJ1-5 and V is TRBV2, with 7 bases aligning to TRBD1. In germline, CDR1 is SNHLY, CDR2 FYNNEI. The CDR3 runs 17 residues. V shed 2 bases and J 1 base; nucleotides not matched to a gene: 8. The CDR3 is CASSEKRGRGSNQPQHF. CDR3 DNA: TGTGCCAGCAGTGAAAAAAGGGGGCGAGGAAGCAATCAGCCCCAGCATTTT.

This chain uses TRBV5-1 with TRBJ2-3; D may be TRBD2 (5 bases). The V gene lost 4 bases and the J gene lost 1 base, with 16 bases spanning the gap. The germline gives CDR1 SGHRS, CDR2 YFSETQ. The CDR3 has 16 residues. CDR3 nucleotides: TGCGCCAGCAGCGGCGGACTCAGTTCGGGCACAGATACGCAGTATTTT. Translated: CASSGGLSSGTDTQYF.

The rearrangement uses TRBV28 and TRBJ2-3, with D unclear. In germline, CDR1 is MDHEN, CDR2 SYDVKM. CDR3 length: 12 amino acids. V was pared by 3 bases and J by 4 bases, with 5 bases between. CDR3 nucleotide sequence: TGTGCCAGCAGTTTCATGGCAGATACGCAGTATTTT. It encodes CASSFMADTQYF.

This chain uses TRBV5-1 with TRBJ2-2; D uncertain. V was cut by 0 bases and J by 0 bases, with 6 bases left in between. CDR3 length equals 15 residues. CDR1 is SGHRS, CDR2 YFSETQ, per germline. Here the CDR3 reads CASSLDVANTGELFF. The CDR3 region has the DNA TGCGCCAGCAGCTTGGACGTCGCGAACACCGGGGAGCTGTTTTTT.